These T cell receptor beta chains were read from a single sample in a study of T cell responses to AZD1222 COVID-19 vaccine. Clones were read by immunoSEQ multiplex PCR, and TCRdb kept only the in-frame ones, dropping some. The sample contains over 100,000 clones, around 81% of which appear only once. This sample comprised peripheral blood, obtained on day 0 of AZD1222 vaccination. The source of these receptors is an adult in good health. The CDR3 runs from the conserved cysteine through the conserved F or W. Each record gives: D gene, J gene, V gene, clone size, CDR3 length, CDR3 DNA, CDR3 protein. A D gene is named only where the DNA matches it firmly. Rows may omit the clone size; those that give it use once, few, many or a size class.

D: TRBD1
J: TRBJ2-6
V: TRBV7-9
size: .
length: 16
DNA: TGTGCCAGCACACAGGGGGCCCTAGGGGGGGCCAACGTCCTGACTTTC
CDR3: CASTQGALGGANVLTF

D: .
J: TRBJ1-6
V: TRBV6-1
size: .
length: 17
DNA: TGTGCCAGCAGTGCCCCGGAAGGGTTATCCTATAATTCACCCCTCCACTTT
CDR3: CASSAPEGLSYNSPLHF

D: TRBD2
J: TRBJ2-3
V: TRBV10-3
size: once
length: 14
DNA: TGTGCCAGCGAGACTAGCGGGAGAGGGGATACGCAGTATTTT
CDR3: CASETSGRGDTQYF

D: TRBD1
J: TRBJ2-1
V: TRBV7-2
size: few
length: 15
DNA: TGTGCCAGCAGAACGACAGGGGTGCGCTACGATGAGCAGTTCTTC
CDR3: CASRTTGVRYDEQFF

D: TRBD1
J: TRBJ2-3
V: TRBV10-3
size: few
length: 12
DNA: TGTGCCATACAGGGGAGCACAGATACGCAGTATTTT
CDR3: CAIQGSTDTQYF

D: .
J: TRBJ1-5
V: TRBV6-5
size: .
length: 13
DNA: TGTGCCAGCAGTTACGACAGTTATCAGCCCCAGCATTTT
CDR3: CASSYDSYQPQHF

D: TRBD1
J: TRBJ2-7
V: TRBV6-5
size: .
length: 15
DNA: TGTGCCAGCAGTAACCCAGGGGGCCGAGCCTACGAGCAGTACTTC
CDR3: CASSNPGGRAYEQYF

D: TRBD1
J: TRBJ1-6
V: TRBV7-2
size: once
length: 15
DNA: TGTGCCAGCAGCATATTAGGACAGGGAAATTCACCCCTCCACTTT
CDR3: CASSILGQGNSPLHF

D: .
J: TRBJ2-7
V: TRBV2
size: .
length: 14
DNA: TGTGCCAGCAGTGAACAGGGATGGTCCTACGAGCAGTACTTC
CDR3: CASSEQGWSYEQYF

D: .
J: TRBJ2-2
V: TRBV13
size: .
length: 14
DNA: TGTGCCAGCAGACAGGGAGCGAACACCGGGGAGCTGTTTTTT
CDR3: CASRQGANTGELFF

D: .
J: TRBJ1-2
V: TRBV5-5
size: .
length: 13
DNA: TGTGCCAGCAGCTTGGCCGGCAGGGGTGGCTACACCTTC
CDR3: CASSLAGRGGYTF

D: .
J: TRBJ1-3
V: TRBV7-8
size: .
length: 16
DNA: TGTGCCAGCAGCCCCCCCCTTCGGGGCGCCGGAAACACCATATATTTT
CDR3: CASSPPLRGAGNTIYF

D: TRBD2
J: TRBJ2-1
V: TRBV9
size: .
length: 17
DNA: TGTGCCAGCAGCCCCAGACTAGCGGTTAGCTCCTACAATGAGCAGTTCTTC
CDR3: CASSPRLAVSSYNEQFF

D: TRBD1
J: TRBJ2-4
V: TRBV28
size: .
length: 14
DNA: TGTGCCAGCAGGAGGCCGGGACAGGGGGACATTCAGTACTTC
CDR3: CASRRPGQGDIQYF

D: .
J: TRBJ1-4
V: TRBV5-1
size: .
length: 13
DNA: TGCGCCAGCAGCCGGTCAACTAATGAAAAACTGTTTTTT
CDR3: CASSRSTNEKLFF

D: .
J: TRBJ2-7
V: TRBV7-2
size: .
length: 14
DNA: TGTGCCAGCAGCTTCCCAGGGACATCCTACGAGCAGTACTTC
CDR3: CASSFPGTSYEQYF

D: .
J: TRBJ1-3
V: TRBV9
size: .
length: 16
DNA: TGTGCCAGCAGCCCTTCAGAGGCCGCTTCTGGAAACACCATATATTTT
CDR3: CASSPSEAASGNTIYF

D: .
J: TRBJ1-2
V: TRBV28
size: once
length: 16
DNA: TGTGCCAGCAGTTCCCATGTTAATGTAGGGACTGGTGGCTACACCTTC
CDR3: CASSSHVNVGTGGYTF

D: .
J: TRBJ2-7
V: TRBV2
size: .
length: 13
DNA: TGTGCCAGCAGTCGGGACGGAAACTACGAGCAGTACTTC
CDR3: CASSRDGNYEQYF

D: .
J: TRBJ2-7
V: TRBV6-6
size: .
length: 16
DNA: TGTGCCAGCAGTTACTCTCGGCTCCCGATCTCCTACGAGCAGTACTTC
CDR3: CASSYSRLPISYEQYF

D: .
J: TRBJ1-2
V: TRBV7-8
size: once
length: 15
DNA: TGTGCCAGCAGCTCGGGCAGGGTTCGGGGTGATGGCTACACCTTC
CDR3: CASSSGRVRGDGYTF

D: .
J: TRBJ2-1
V: TRBV18
size: .
length: 11
DNA: TGTGCCAGCTCACGTTACAATGAGCAGTTCTTC
CDR3: CASSRYNEQFF

D: .
J: TRBJ1-5
V: TRBV6-1
size: .
length: 17
DNA: TGTGCCAGCACTGAGATAAATGCCGGGAGTTTGAATCAGCCCCAGCATTTT
CDR3: CASTEINAGSLNQPQHF

D: TRBD2
J: TRBJ2-1
V: TRBV7-6
size: .
length: 18
DNA: TGTGCCAGCAGCTTAGAGGGGGTTGGTAGCGGGATAGTAGGAGAGCAGTTCTTC
CDR3: CASSLEGVGSGIVGEQFF

D: .
J: TRBJ2-7
V: TRBV27
size: many
length: 16
DNA: TGTGCCAGCAGTATGAGTTCTGGGGCCGTGAGTTGGGAGCAGTACTTC
CDR3: CASSMSSGAVSWEQYF

D: .
J: TRBJ1-4
V: TRBV5-4
size: .
length: 15
DNA: TGTGCCAGCAGCTTGGGGGACACCTCTAATGAAAAACTGTTTTTT
CDR3: CASSLGDTSNEKLFF

D: .
J: TRBJ1-1
V: TRBV6-5
size: .
length: 12
DNA: TGTGCCAGCTCGTCTTGGGGGACTGAAGCTTTCTTT
CDR3: CASSSWGTEAFF

D: .
J: TRBJ2-7
V: TRBV25-1
size: .
length: 13
DNA: TGTGCCAGCAGTGAAGACTGGGTTAGTGAGCAGTACTTC
CDR3: CASSEDWVSEQYF

D: TRBD1
J: TRBJ2-7
V: TRBV4-1
size: .
length: 14
DNA: TGCGCCAGCAGAAGACAGGGGGAGAGCTACGAGCAGTACTTC
CDR3: CASRRQGESYEQYF

D: .
J: TRBJ2-4
V: TRBV28
size: .
length: 15
DNA: TGTGCCAGCAGTGATCTGGGGCTAGGCAAAAACATTCAGTACTTC
CDR3: CASSDLGLGKNIQYF

D: .
J: TRBJ1-3
V: TRBV6-1
size: .
length: 14
DNA: TGTGCCAGCAGTGAGCCCTTCCGGGGAAACACCATATATTTT
CDR3: CASSEPFRGNTIYF

D: .
J: TRBJ1-2
V: TRBV3-1/TRBV3-2
size: .
length: 13
DNA: TGTGCCAGCAGCCAGAACACTAACTATGGCTACACCTTC
CDR3: CASSQNTNYGYTF

D: .
J: TRBJ1-6
V: TRBV5-1
size: .
length: 13
DNA: TGCGCCAGCAATCTCCAGGGTTCTTCACCCCTCCACTTT
CDR3: CASNLQGSSPLHF

D: .
J: TRBJ1-5
V: TRBV27
size: .
length: 16
DNA: TGTGCCAGCGGTTTTTGGGGGACCCATAGCAATCAGCCCCAGCATTTT
CDR3: CASGFWGTHSNQPQHF

D: .
J: TRBJ1-2
V: TRBV6-5
size: .
length: 15
DNA: TGTGCCAGCAGTTCCCCGGCAGGAGCTAACTATGGCTACACCTTC
CDR3: CASSSPAGANYGYTF

D: TRBD1
J: TRBJ1-6
V: TRBV19
size: .
length: 13
DNA: TGTGCCAGTAGTTGGGGACAGAATTCACCCCTCCACTTT
CDR3: CASSWGQNSPLHF

D: TRBD1
J: TRBJ1-2
V: TRBV5-4
size: .
length: 17
DNA: TGTGCCAGCAGCCGAGACAACGACAGGGGATGGGGGTCCGGCTACACCTTC
CDR3: CASSRDNDRGWGSGYTF

D: .
J: TRBJ2-2
V: TRBV13
size: .
length: 12
DNA: TGTGCCAGCAGCTTAGGGAAGGGGGAGCTGTTTTTT
CDR3: CASSLGKGELFF

D: .
J: TRBJ1-4
V: TRBV29-1
size: .
length: 11
DNA: TGCAGCGTTGCTCAGGGTGAAAAACTGTTTTTT
CDR3: CSVAQGEKLFF

D: .
J: TRBJ2-2
V: TRBV7-2
size: .
length: 15
DNA: TGTGCCAGCAGCTTAACTCTAACGAACACCGGGGAGCTGTTTTTT
CDR3: CASSLTLTNTGELFF

D: .
J: TRBJ2-7
V: TRBV7-2
size: few
length: 14
DNA: TGTGCCAGCAGCCGCAGGGTAAGACCCTACGAGCAGTACTTC
CDR3: CASSRRVRPYEQYF

D: .
J: TRBJ1-1
V: TRBV5-1
size: .
length: 17
DNA: TGCGCCAGCAGCTTAAATCGAGGGGGGGATCTAGGGACTGAAGCTTTCTTT
CDR3: CASSLNRGGDLGTEAFF

D: TRBD2
J: TRBJ2-1
V: TRBV7-8
size: few
length: 16
DNA: TGTGCCAGCAGCTTAGGCGGGGCGGGAGTCGTCAATGAGCAGTTCTTC
CDR3: CASSLGGAGVVNEQFF

D: .
J: TRBJ1-5
V: TRBV3-1/TRBV3-2
size: few
length: 16
DNA: TGTGCCAGCAGCGGTCCCTCAGGGTTGAGCAATCAGCCCCAGCATTTT
CDR3: CASSGPSGLSNQPQHF

D: .
J: TRBJ1-4
V: TRBV9
size: .
length: 16
DNA: TGTGCCACCCCCGTAGGCGGGTTTGCAACTAATGAAAAACTGTTTTTT
CDR3: CATPVGGFATNEKLFF

D: .
J: TRBJ1-6
V: TRBV5-1
size: .
length: 14
DNA: TGCGCCAGCAGCCCAGCTCGTGGGGCGAGACCCCTCCACTTT
CDR3: CASSPARGARPLHF

D: .
J: TRBJ2-5
V: TRBV7-9
size: .
length: 13
DNA: TGTGCCAGCAGCTTAGTCAGGCCCGAGACCCAGTACTTC
CDR3: CASSLVRPETQYF

D: TRBD2
J: TRBJ2-3
V: TRBV7-2
size: .
length: 17
DNA: TGTGCCAGCAGCTTGGCCCCTAGCGGGAGAGAAGCAGATACGCAGTATTTT
CDR3: CASSLAPSGREADTQYF

D: .
J: TRBJ2-7
V: TRBV5-1
size: .
length: 15
DNA: TGCGCCAGCGTCACCCAACCGGGACCTTACTACGAGCAGTACTTC
CDR3: CASVTQPGPYYEQYF

D: .
J: TRBJ2-3
V: TRBV7-9
size: .
length: 13
DNA: TGTGCCAGCAGCTTACCCCGCACAGATACGCAGTATTTT
CDR3: CASSLPRTDTQYF

D: TRBD1
J: TRBJ1-3
V: TRBV28
size: .
length: 14
DNA: TGTGCCAGCAGGGGACAGATCTCTGGAAACACCATATATTTT
CDR3: CASRGQISGNTIYF

D: .
J: TRBJ1-1
V: TRBV3-1/TRBV3-2
size: .
length: 14
DNA: TGTGCCAGCAGCCCGAGGAGGGGCGGAACTGAAGCTTTCTTT
CDR3: CASSPRRGGTEAFF

D: .
J: TRBJ1-4
V: TRBV5-1
size: .
length: 15
DNA: TGCGCCAGCAGCTTGGACAGGCGGACTAATGAAAAACTGTTTTTT
CDR3: CASSLDRRTNEKLFF

D: .
J: TRBJ1-1
V: TRBV19
size: .
length: 15
DNA: TGTGCCAGTAGGCACGCCTGGGGGGGAAACACTGAAGCTTTCTTT
CDR3: CASRHAWGGNTEAFF

D: .
J: TRBJ1-1
V: TRBV12-3/TRBV12-4
size: .
length: 12
DNA: TGTGCCAGCAGTTTAGTTTCGGGGCGAGCTTTCTTT
CDR3: CASSLVSGRAFF

D: .
J: TRBJ2-1
V: TRBV5-4
size: .
length: 14
DNA: TGTGCCAGCAGCTTGGTACAGGGAAACAATGAGCAGTTCTTC
CDR3: CASSLVQGNNEQFF

D: .
J: TRBJ2-2
V: TRBV4-1
size: few
length: 14
DNA: TGCGCCAGCAGCCATTCCCCGGGCACCGGGGAGCTGTTTTTT
CDR3: CASSHSPGTGELFF

D: TRBD1
J: TRBJ1-2
V: TRBV11-3
size: .
length: 16
DNA: TGTGCCAGCAGCTTAACGCCGACAGGGGGATTTTATGGCTACACCTTC
CDR3: CASSLTPTGGFYGYTF

D: TRBD2
J: TRBJ2-5
V: TRBV18
size: .
length: 15
DNA: TGTGCCAGCTCACGGGTAGCGGGAGGTCAAGAGACCCAGTACTTC
CDR3: CASSRVAGGQETQYF